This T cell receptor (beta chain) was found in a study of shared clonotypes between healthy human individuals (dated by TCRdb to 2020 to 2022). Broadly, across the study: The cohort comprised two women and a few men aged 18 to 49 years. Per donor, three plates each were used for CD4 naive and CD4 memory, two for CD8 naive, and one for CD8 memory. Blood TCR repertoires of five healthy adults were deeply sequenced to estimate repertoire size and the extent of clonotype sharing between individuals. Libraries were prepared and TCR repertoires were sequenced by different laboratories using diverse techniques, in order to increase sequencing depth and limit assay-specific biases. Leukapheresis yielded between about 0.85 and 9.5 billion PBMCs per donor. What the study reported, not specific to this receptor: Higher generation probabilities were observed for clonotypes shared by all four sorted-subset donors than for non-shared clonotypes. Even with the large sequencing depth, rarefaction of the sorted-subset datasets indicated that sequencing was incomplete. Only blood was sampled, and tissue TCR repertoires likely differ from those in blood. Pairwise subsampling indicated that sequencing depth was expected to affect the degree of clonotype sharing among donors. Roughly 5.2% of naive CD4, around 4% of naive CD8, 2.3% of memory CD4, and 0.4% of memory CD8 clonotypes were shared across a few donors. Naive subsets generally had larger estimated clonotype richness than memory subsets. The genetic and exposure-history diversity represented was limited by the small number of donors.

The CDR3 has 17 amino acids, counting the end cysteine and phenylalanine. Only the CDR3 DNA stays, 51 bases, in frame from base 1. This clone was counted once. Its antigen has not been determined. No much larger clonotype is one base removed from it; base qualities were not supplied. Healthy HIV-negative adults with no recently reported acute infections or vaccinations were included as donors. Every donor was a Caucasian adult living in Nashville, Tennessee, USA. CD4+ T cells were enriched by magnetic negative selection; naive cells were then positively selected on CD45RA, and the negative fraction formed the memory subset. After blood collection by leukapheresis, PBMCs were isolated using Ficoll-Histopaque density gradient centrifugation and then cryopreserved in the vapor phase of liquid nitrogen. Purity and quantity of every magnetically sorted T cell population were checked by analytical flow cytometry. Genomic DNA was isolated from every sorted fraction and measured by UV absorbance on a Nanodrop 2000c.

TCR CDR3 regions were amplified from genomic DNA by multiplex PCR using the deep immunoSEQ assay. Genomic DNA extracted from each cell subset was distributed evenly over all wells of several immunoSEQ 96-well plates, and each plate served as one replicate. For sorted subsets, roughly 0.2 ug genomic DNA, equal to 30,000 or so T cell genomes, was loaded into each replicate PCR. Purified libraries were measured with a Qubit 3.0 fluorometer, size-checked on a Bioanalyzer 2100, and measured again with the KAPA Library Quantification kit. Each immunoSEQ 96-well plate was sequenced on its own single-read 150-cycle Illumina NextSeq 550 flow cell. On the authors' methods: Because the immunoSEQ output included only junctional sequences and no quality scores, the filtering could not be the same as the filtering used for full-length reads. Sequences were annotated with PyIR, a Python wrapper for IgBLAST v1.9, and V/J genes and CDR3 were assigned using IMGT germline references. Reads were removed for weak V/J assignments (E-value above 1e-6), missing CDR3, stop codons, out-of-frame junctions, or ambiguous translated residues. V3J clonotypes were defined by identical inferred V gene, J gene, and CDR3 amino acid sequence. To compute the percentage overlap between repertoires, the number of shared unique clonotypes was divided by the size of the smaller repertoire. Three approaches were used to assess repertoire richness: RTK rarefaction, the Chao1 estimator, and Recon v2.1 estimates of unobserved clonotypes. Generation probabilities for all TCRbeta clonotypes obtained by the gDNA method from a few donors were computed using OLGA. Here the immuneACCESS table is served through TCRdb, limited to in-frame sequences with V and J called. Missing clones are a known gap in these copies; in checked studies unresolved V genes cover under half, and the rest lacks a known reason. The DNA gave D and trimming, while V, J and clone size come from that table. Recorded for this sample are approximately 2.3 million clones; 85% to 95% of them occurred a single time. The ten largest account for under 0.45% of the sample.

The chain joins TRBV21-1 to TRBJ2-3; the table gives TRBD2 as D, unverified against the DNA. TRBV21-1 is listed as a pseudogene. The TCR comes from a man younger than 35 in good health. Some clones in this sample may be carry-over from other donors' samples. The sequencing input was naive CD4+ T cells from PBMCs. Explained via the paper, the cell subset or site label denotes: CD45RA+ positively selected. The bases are TGTGCCAGCAGCATTAGGGGGTGCGGGAGACGAACAGATACGCAGTATTTT. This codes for CASSIRGCGRRTDTQYF.